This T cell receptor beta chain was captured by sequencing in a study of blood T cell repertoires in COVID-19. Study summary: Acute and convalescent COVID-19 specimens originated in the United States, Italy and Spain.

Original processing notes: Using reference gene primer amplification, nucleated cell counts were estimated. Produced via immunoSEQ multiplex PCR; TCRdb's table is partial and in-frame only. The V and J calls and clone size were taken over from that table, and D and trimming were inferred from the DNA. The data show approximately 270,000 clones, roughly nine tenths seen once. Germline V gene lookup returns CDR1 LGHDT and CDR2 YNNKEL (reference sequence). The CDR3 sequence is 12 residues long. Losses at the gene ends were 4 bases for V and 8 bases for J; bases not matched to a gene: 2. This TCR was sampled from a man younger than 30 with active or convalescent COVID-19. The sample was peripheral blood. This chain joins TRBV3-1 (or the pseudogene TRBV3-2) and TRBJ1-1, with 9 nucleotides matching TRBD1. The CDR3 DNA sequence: TGTGCCAGCAGCCGACAGGGGGGAGAAGCTTTCTTT. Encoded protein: CASSRQGGEAFF.